This T cell receptor beta chain was profiled in a study of blood T cell repertoires in COVID-19. Sequencing was performed with immunoSEQ multiplex PCR; in TCRdb, only in-frame clones are kept and a portion is missing. The table records roughly 60,000 clones, more than 80% of them present only once. Germline V CDR1 and CDR2: WNHNN, SYGVQD (reference sequence). J lost 1 base, V lost 6 bases, and 6 bases had no gene match. The CDR3 spans 16 residues. The sample holds one count of this clone. This receptor was taken from a woman of 80 years or more with active COVID-19. V gene TRBV10-1 combines with J gene TRBJ2-2; 9 bases agree with TRBD2. Sequenced sample: peripheral blood. The DNA for the CDR3 is TGCGCCAGCAGCCGAGAAGCGGGAGGGAACACCGGGGAGCTGTTTTTT. As protein: CASSREAGGNTGELFF.